Sequencing of this T cell receptor beta chain was carried out in a study of T-cell reconstitution after alpha-beta-depleted transplantation in children. Study-wide findings and caveats: At one year after transplant, newly produced T cells mostly accounted for T-cell counts and diversity. Surviving recipient T cells and thymic progenitors underlay high day-60 TCRbeta diversity in some patients.

This clonotype was seen only a few times. Its antigen remains unknown. Unique molecular identifiers were used to barcode this TCRbeta library. TCRdb called the PCR reads again in MiXCR, with one record for every CDR3 protein. The table shows hundreds of thousands of distinct CDR3 sequences, with 15% to 20% occurring only once. CDR3 length: 15 amino acids. Germline CDR1 and CDR2: DFQATT and SNEGSKA (reference sequence). Trimming cost V 3 bases and J 5 bases, with 20 bases left between them. Here the sequenced sample was PBMCs, mostly from graft donor cells, taken 360 days after TCRalphabeta/CD19-depleted stem cell transplant. The rearrangement links TRBV20-1 to TRBJ2-7; D may be TRBD1 or TRBD2 (5 bases each). The receptor was derived from a boy younger than two who had a stem cell transplant for Wiskott-Aldrich syndrome, so the T cells may come from the graft donor. The CDR3: CSARRGSLNADEQYF. CDR3 sequence (DNA): TGCAGTGCTAGGAGGGGTAGTTTGAATGCGGACGAGCAGTACTTC.